This TCR beta chain was sequenced during a study of Graves' ophthalmopathy and Graves' hyperthyroidism. Study findings and constraints: Detected in blood as well were most expanded thyroid clonotypes with frequency above 0.001.

In germline, CDR1 is SNHLY, CDR2 FYNNEI. The CDR3 has 15 residues. With 6 bases clipped from V and 5 bases from J, the junction kept 7 bases outside the gene matches. Patients were excluded if they had other autoimmune diseases or uncontrolled infections, and likewise if pregnancy or lactation applied. Diagnostic conclusions were grounded in clinical symptoms, serum thyroxine, TRAb, thyroid ultrasound and orbital computed tomography. RNA served as the template for amplifying TCR beta CDR3 regions. The authors performed first-round RT-PCR with HTBI primers and then a second-round multiplex PCR. TCRdb itself ran the multiplex PCR reads through MiXCR, one entry per CDR3 protein. This table holds hundreds of thousands of distinct CDR3 sequences, 20% to 25% found once. At least ten counts were recorded for this clonotype. The target antigen is unknown.

This sequence was found in a woman aged 18-29 years with stable Graves' hyperthyroidism. Some clones in this sample may be carry-over from other donors' samples. The genes are TRBV2 and TRBJ2-5; 12 positions match TRBD2. Source material: peripheral blood. The CDR3 DNA sequence: TGTGCCAGCAGAACCCCTGGACTAGCGGGGGAGACCCAGTACTTC. Amino acids: CASRTPGLAGETQYF.